This is a list of T cell receptor beta chains from one sample in a study of CD4 T cells in relation to SARS-CoV-2 and coronaviruses. Their antigens are not known. Measured with immunoSEQ multiplex PCR; TCRdb has only the in-frame clones, and not every one. Of 25,000 or so clones in the sample, more than 75% were seen once. Sequencing used CD4+ T cells from PBMCs, cultured in vitro. All receptors come from a human donor in good health. The CDR3 runs from the conserved cysteine through the conserved F or W. Each record gives: J gene, V gene, D gene, clone size, CDR3 DNA, CDR3 protein. A D gene is named only where the DNA matches it firmly. Clone size appears in some rows only: once, few, many, or a class for an expanded clone.

TRBJ2-7	TRBV7-2	-	-	TGTGCCAGCAGCTTTGTGGGCAGGGGGGGAGAGCAGTACTTC	CASSFVGRGGEQYF
TRBJ1-1	TRBV6-5	-	-	TGTGCCAGCAGGACAGGACTGAACACTGAAGCTTTCTTT	CASRTGLNTEAFF
TRBJ2-3	TRBV29-1	-	-	TGCACCCTCGAGGGCACAGATACGCAGTATTTT	CTLEGTDTQYF
TRBJ1-4	TRBV5-4	-	-	TGTGCCAGCAGCACCGGGGGGCTCAGTTCTAATGAAAAACTGTTTTTT	CASSTGGLSSNEKLFF
TRBJ2-7	TRBV27	TRBD2	-	TGTGCCAGCAGTTTAAAGCCTAGCGGGAGTAACGAGCAGTACTTC	CASSLKPSGSNEQYF
TRBJ2-3	TRBV30	TRBD2	-	TGTGCCTGGAGTGTACCGCCGACTAGCGATCCAGATACGCAGTATTTT	CAWSVPPTSDPDTQYF
TRBJ2-3	TRBV29-1	-	-	TGCAGCGTAGACCCTATAGGATTTACAGATACGCAGTATTTT	CSVDPIGFTDTQYF
TRBJ1-5	TRBV12-3/TRBV12-4	-	-	TGTGCCAGCAGTGTACAGGGTAGGTCCCAGCATTTT	CASSVQGRSQHF
TRBJ2-1	TRBV30	-	few	TGTGCCTGGAGTGCCTACAATGAGCAGTTCTTC	CAWSAYNEQFF
TRBJ2-7	TRBV6-2/TRBV6-3	-	-	TGTGCCAGCAGTTACTCGAAGCGGACCCCCAGTTACGAGCAGTACTTC	CASSYSKRTPSYEQYF
TRBJ2-7	TRBV4-3	-	few	TGCGCCAGCAGCCAAGGCAACAGGGAAGGCGAGCAGTACTTC	CASSQGNREGEQYF
TRBJ2-3	TRBV9	-	-	TGTGCCAGCAGCGTTAGACCGACTACTTTGTTCACAGATACGCAGTATTTT	CASSVRPTTLFTDTQYF
TRBJ1-5	TRBV19	-	-	TGTGCCAGTAGTATGTATTTGTCTTGGCAGACTCCCCAGCCCCAGCATTTT	CASSMYLSWQTPQPQHF
TRBJ2-7	TRBV28	-	-	TGTGCCAGCAGCCCCGCCCTGGGGGGCCTGCAGTACGAGCAGTACTTC	CASSPALGGLQYEQYF
TRBJ2-1	TRBV7-2	TRBD1	-	TGTGCCAGCAGCTTGAGTCAGGGGGTGCGCAATGAGCAGTTCTTC	CASSLSQGVRNEQFF
TRBJ1-2	TRBV28	-	-	TGTGCCAGCAGTTTGTCGATCTATGGCTACACCTTC	CASSLSIYGYTF
TRBJ1-2	TRBV4-1	TRBD1	-	TGCGCCAGCAGCCAACGAATGACAGGGCTTATTAACTATGGCTACACCTTC	CASSQRMTGLINYGYTF
TRBJ2-2	TRBV9	-	-	TGTGCCAGCAGCGTACAAACAGGGTTGAACACCGGGGAGCTGTTTTTT	CASSVQTGLNTGELFF
TRBJ1-3	TRBV19	-	once	TGTGCCAGTAGCATAACTTACAGGGAGCCTGGAAACACCATATATTTT	CASSITYREPGNTIYF
TRBJ2-4	TRBV6-6	-	-	TGTGCCAGCAGTCCTACGACAGGTGCCTTTCCGAAAAACATTCAGTACTTC	CASSPTTGAFPKNIQYF
TRBJ1-1	TRBV18	-	few	TGTGCCAGCACACAACAGCAGAACACTGAAGCTTTCTTT	CASTQQQNTEAFF
TRBJ2-5	TRBV9	-	once	TGTGCCAGCGGGTCGCAAGAGACCCAGTACTTC	CASGSQETQYF
TRBJ2-7	TRBV5-4	-	-	TGTGCCAGCAGCTTGGGTTTAGGGCCGTACGAGCAGTACTTC	CASSLGLGPYEQYF
TRBJ2-1	TRBV9	-	-	TGTGCCAGCAGCGTAAAAGCGGGGGGACAGGCTGTCTACAATGAGCAGTTCTTC	CASSVKAGGQAVYNEQFF
TRBJ2-3	TRBV6-1	TRBD2	-	TGTGCCAGCAGTGCAGGACTAGCGGGGGGGCGGGGCACAGATACGCAGTATTTT	CASSAGLAGGRGTDTQYF
TRBJ1-4	TRBV6-6	TRBD1	-	TGTGCCAGCAGGGGACAGGGTGGAGGTGAAAAACTGTTTTTT	CASRGQGGGEKLFF
TRBJ1-2	TRBV7-9	-	-	TGTGCCAGCAGCAATAGCAATAGTAATGGCTACACCTTC	CASSNSNSNGYTF
TRBJ2-7	TRBV5-6	-	-	TGTGCCAGCAGCTTGTTTGTTCCGGCCATACTGCCCTCCTACGAGCAGTACTTC	CASSLFVPAILPSYEQYF
TRBJ1-5	TRBV9	-	once	TGTGCCAGCAGCGATGGAGTTTCTGGCAATCAGCCCCAGCATTTT	CASSDGVSGNQPQHF
TRBJ2-7	TRBV6-2/TRBV6-3	TRBD2	-	TGTGCCAGCAGTTACCAAGCGGGAGTGATCTACTTC	CASSYQAGVIYF
TRBJ1-1	TRBV5-6	-	-	TGTGCCAGCAGCTTGGAGATGCCGAACACTGAAGCTTTCTTT	CASSLEMPNTEAFF
TRBJ2-7	TRBV12-3/TRBV12-4	-	-	TGTGCCAGCAGCCCCGGGACGTCGAGTGAGCAGTACTTC	CASSPGTSSEQYF
TRBJ2-1	TRBV6-8	TRBD2	-	TGTGCCAGCAGTTATTTGTGTAGCGGGGGGGCGTGCCGACAATTCGATGAGCAGTTCTTC	CASSYLCSGGACRQFDEQFF
TRBJ2-3	TRBV5-8	-	once	TGTGCCAGCATAAGGGGTCGGAGGGGGGGTACGCAGTATTTT	CASIRGRRGGTQYF
TRBJ1-3	TRBV12-3/TRBV12-4	-	few	TGTGCCAGCAGTTTGATTGGAAACACCATATATTTT	CASSLIGNTIYF
TRBJ2-3	TRBV7-2	TRBD2	-	TGTGCCAGCAGTTTAGCGGGTAGGGCAGATACGCAGTATTTT	CASSLAGRADTQYF
TRBJ1-6	TRBV3-1/TRBV3-2	-	few	TGTGCCAGCAGCCAAGTGAACCGTGATTCACCCCTCCACTTT	CASSQVNRDSPLHF
TRBJ2-3	TRBV2	TRBD1	-	TGTGCCAGCAGCCTCGACAGGGGTAGCACAGATACGCAGTATTTT	CASSLDRGSTDTQYF
TRBJ1-2	TRBV27	-	once	TGTGCCAGCAGGCCTCTCGGAAAAGGGGCGAACTATGGCTACACCTTC	CASRPLGKGANYGYTF
TRBJ2-1	TRBV6-5	TRBD2	-	TGTGCCAGCAGTATGAGGACTAGCGGAAACAATGAGCAGTTCTTC	CASSMRTSGNNEQFF
TRBJ2-3	TRBV13	-	-	TGTGCCAGCAGCCCCCCCGTCACAGATACGCAGTATTTT	CASSPPVTDTQYF
TRBJ2-1	TRBV14	TRBD2	-	TGTGCCAGCAGCCGAGGTACGCGCCCCGGCGGGAGAAATGAGCAGTTCTTC	CASSRGTRPGGRNEQFF
TRBJ1-5	TRBV7-2	-	-	TGTGCCAGCAGCCCTATGGGGTATAGCAATCAGCCCCAGCATTTT	CASSPMGYSNQPQHF
TRBJ2-2	TRBV9	-	few	TGTGCCAGCAGCGTAGGGGGAACCGGGGAGCTGTTTTTT	CASSVGGTGELFF
TRBJ2-5	TRBV18	-	-	TGTGCCAGCTCACCACCAGGGTCAGAGACCCAGTACTTC	CASSPPGSETQYF
TRBJ2-3	TRBV5-1	-	-	TGCGCCAGCCAACGGGGGACAGATACGCAGTATTTT	CASQRGTDTQYF
TRBJ2-5	TRBV5-8	-	-	TGTGCCAGCAGCTCCGGACAGCTTAACCAAGAGACCCAGTACTTC	CASSSGQLNQETQYF
TRBJ2-7	TRBV28	-	once	TGTGCCAGCACAAAAGCGGGCCCTGACCTCGAGCAGTACTTC	CASTKAGPDLEQYF
TRBJ1-1	TRBV11-3	-	-	TGTGCCAGCAGCTTGGGTGGGAACACTGAAGCTTTCTTT	CASSLGGNTEAFF
TRBJ1-4	TRBV11-2	-	-	TGTGCCAGCAGCTACAGGCCTAAGGGTCGCAATGAAAAACTGTTTTTT	CASSYRPKGRNEKLFF
TRBJ1-1	TRBV4-1	TRBD1	few	TGCGCCAGCAGCCAACGGACAGGGGGCAACACTGAAGCTTTCTTT	CASSQRTGGNTEAFF
TRBJ2-5	TRBV6-2/TRBV6-3	TRBD1	-	TGTGCCAGCAGCCTGGGACAGGAAACCCCTGGGACCCAGTACTTC	CASSLGQETPGTQYF
TRBJ1-2	TRBV29-1	-	-	TGCAGCGTTGAAGTGCCAGGGCTAGGGGATGGCTACACCTTC	CSVEVPGLGDGYTF
TRBJ1-6	TRBV5-8	-	few	TGTGCCAGCAGCTTGAATGGGTGGCATAATTCACCCCTCCACTTT	CASSLNGWHNSPLHF